This TCR beta chain was sequenced for a study of cytomegalovirus exposure and HLA in healthy donors. Study-wide results and limits: Relative to equally common others, HLA-associated TCR beta chains showed greater clonal expansion in a later analysis. Sequencing likely produced, as an artifact, a cluster of highly shared sequence variants. Reportedly, HLA-A and HLA-B alleles of most subjects were accurately predicted from TCR beta.

Comment on this clone: No antigen is known for it.

PCR used 60 Vbeta primers and 13 Jbeta primers. Data came from immunoSEQ multiplex PCR; TCRdb stores just in-frame clones and leaves some out. The sample has roughly 66,000 clones, 75% to 80% seen once; the top ten hold roughly 8.2%. The CDR3 has 14 amino acids. Per the germline V gene, CDR1 is MNHEY and CDR2 is SVGAGI. The clonotype was recovered from a man aged 18 to 29 in good health and CMV-seropositive. The sample taken for sequencing was PBMCs. The chain is built from TRBV6-5 and TRBJ2-5, with D tentatively TRBD2 (6 bases). The last part of the DNA fits TRBJ2-7 better; the J call may be wrong. CDR3 protein: CASSYYGGRVEQYF. The CDR3 nucleotides are TGTGCCAGCAGTTACTACGGGGGTCGGGTCGAGCAGTACTTC.